Below, 8 T cell receptor beta chains from the same sample are listed, as sequenced in a study of blood T cell repertoires in COVID-19. Profiling relied on immunoSEQ multiplex PCR, and the TCRdb table lists in-frame clones only, not all of them. The sample shows fewer than 95,000 clones, roughly 88% of them seen only once. Source material: peripheral blood. These receptors were taken from an elderly woman with acute or convalescent COVID-19.

J is TRBJ2-6 and V is TRBV29-1; TRBD1 matches at 9 bases. The length of the CDR3 is 17 residues. V lost 4 bases, J lost 4 bases, and 11 bases stayed unmatched. Germline assignment: CDR1 SQVTM and CDR2 ANQGSEA. The CDR3 DNA follows: TGCAGCGTTGGGACAGGGGTTGGACTCTTCGGGGCCAACGTCCTGACTTTC. Its translation is CSVGTGVGLFGANVLTF.

The genes are TRBV2 and TRBJ2-3, with D maybe TRBD2 (5 bases). Germline CDR1 reads SNHLY; CDR2 reads FYNNEI. The CDR3 has 15 residues. With 3 bases removed from V and 2 bases from J, the gap between germline ends came to 12 bases. Here the CDR3 DNA reads TGTGCCAGCAGTGATCCGGGGTTGTCCACAGATACGCAGTATTTT. As protein: CASSDPGLSTDTQYF.

This clone was seen only once. This chain connects TRBV5-5 to TRBJ2-3; 16 bases are a match to TRBD2. Looked up from germline, CDR1 is SGHKS and CDR2 is YYEKEE (reference sequence). The CDR3 sequence is 18 residues long. Losses at the gene ends were 1 base for V and 3 bases for J; bases not matched to a gene: 5. In DNA form, the CDR3 reads TGTGCCAGCAGCTTGCTGGGACTAGCGGGGGGGCTGACAGATACGCAGTATTTT. Encoded protein: CASSLLGLAGGLTDTQYF. Combining the CDR3 with reference TRBV5-5 and TRBJ2-3 gives the whole variable domain DAGVTQSPTHLIKTRGQQVTLRCSPISGHKSVSWYQQVLGQGPQFIFQYYEKEERGRGNFPDRFSARQFPNYSSELNVNALLLGDSALYLCASSLLGLAGGLTDTQYFGPGTRLTVL.

This chain connects TRBV4-3 to TRBJ1-2; unclear D gene. The V gene lost 1 base and the J gene lost 1 base, with 10 bases spanning the gap. Germline CDR1 and CDR2: LGHNA and YSLEER. The CDR3 loop spans 15 amino acids. The CDR3 DNA is TGCGCCAGCAGCCAAGCCCAACAAGTTAACTATGGCTACACCTTC. Its protein is CASSQAQQVNYGYTF.

The chain uses TRBV27 and TRBJ1-1; TRBD1 matches at 7 bases. The CDR3 is 16 residues long. After removal of 2 bases from V and 0 bases from J, the junction contained 6 bases not matched to a gene. Per germline, CDR1 MNHEY and CDR2 SMNVEV (reference sequence). CDR3 residues: CASSLGQGVMNTEAFF. As DNA, the CDR3 is TGTGCCAGCAGTTTAGGGCAGGGGGTGATGAACACTGAAGCTTTCTTT.

The chain recombines TRBV2 with TRBJ2-7; D remains ambiguous. V dropped 6 bases and J dropped 3 bases, with 9 bases sitting between them. Germline CDR1 SNHLY, CDR2 FYNNEI. The CDR3 consists of 12 residues. The CDR3 is CASRVRNYEQYF. The CDR3 nucleotides are TGTGCCAGCAGAGTCAGAAACTACGAGCAGTACTTC.

V and J are TRBV7-3 and TRBJ2-5; D remains unclear. The CDR3 has 13 amino acids. V was shortened by 2 bases and J by 5 bases, with 9 bases between the two germline ends. The germline V gene encodes CDR1 SGHTA and CDR2 FQGTGA. As DNA, the CDR3 is TGTGCCAGCAGCTTATTAATGTCGGAGACCCAGTACTTC. Protein: CASSLLMSETQYF.

The table lists this clone with a count of one. V usage is TRBV10-3 and J usage is TRBJ1-1; no reliable D call. V was pared by 6 bases and J by 0 bases, with 5 bases between. Germline loops: CDR1 ENHRY, CDR2 SYGVKD. CDR3 length: 12 residues. CDR3: CAISTVNTEAFF. The CDR3 DNA is TGTGCCATCAGCACAGTGAACACTGAAGCTTTCTTT.